Listed here are 25 T cell receptor beta chains from one sample, sequenced in a study of shared clonotypes between healthy human individuals. The naive CD8 subset, CD45RO-negative cells positively selected for CCR7, excluded terminally differentiated effector memory CD45RA+ cells. Sequencing used immunoSEQ multiplex PCR; TCRdb keeps in-frame clones, though not all of them. This sample yields under 850,000 clones, of which around 92% are seen a single time; about 24% belongs to the top ten. The sample taken for sequencing was naive CD8+ T cells sorted from blood. Receptors originate from a young man in good health.

This clone has just one count. The chain is built from TRBV7-9 and TRBJ1-2; tentatively, D is TRBD1 (5 bases). Trimming stripped 4 bases from V and 2 bases from J, with 20 bases between. Germline V gene data show CDR1 as SEHNR and CDR2 as FQNEAQ (reference sequence). CDR3 length: 17 amino acids. CDR3 loop: CASSSTIEGAPNYGYTF. The DNA for the CDR3 is TGTGCCAGCAGCTCGACTATCGAAGGGGCCCCAAACTATGGCTACACCTTC.

CDR3 in amino acids: CASSPRVTVSYEQYF. CDR3 DNA: TGTGCCAGCAGTCCCCGGGTGACAGTCTCCTACGAGCAGTACTTC. The chain has TRBV28 and TRBJ2-7; a possible D gene is TRBD1 (5 bases). CDR1 is MDHEN and CDR2 is SYDVKM in the germline V gene. Deletions cut 5 bases from V and 0 bases from J, with 14 bases between. The CDR3 runs to 15 residues.

This chain links TRBV28 with TRBJ2-7; 8 nucleotides match TRBD1. Germline-derived CDR1 and CDR2 are MDHEN and SYDVKM. V lost 4 bases to trimming and J lost 2 bases; unmatched junction nucleotides: 4. The CDR3 length is 14 residues. CDR3 DNA sequence: TGTGCCAGCAGTTCTCCAGGGGGCCCCTACGAGCAGTACTTC. Protein product: CASSSPGGPYEQYF.

The V gene is TRBV28, the J gene TRBJ1-5, with 7 bases that match TRBD1. The germline V gene encodes CDR1 MDHEN and CDR2 SYDVKM. Losses at the gene ends were 6 bases for V and 0 bases for J; bases not matched to a gene: 17. The CDR3 length is 19 residues. CDR3 sequence reads: CASSRSSYDRVSSNQPQHF. DNA for the CDR3: TGTGCCAGCAGCCGCAGTTCCTATGACAGGGTTAGTAGCAATCAGCCCCAGCATTTT.

Details on this clone: A junction end diverges from the germline sequence, so it may reflect a read error. This chain joins TRBV7-9 and TRBJ2-7; no clear D gene. Looked up from germline, CDR1 is SEHNR and CDR2 is FQNEAQ (reference sequence). The length of the CDR3 is 12 residues. The CDR3 bases are TGTGCCAGCAGCGACGATGCGAGGCAGCAATACTTC. It codes for CASSDDARQQYF.

This clone was detected once. The V and J genes are TRBV4-3 and TRBJ2-7, with D perhaps TRBD2 (6 bases). The CDR3 is made up of 15 amino acids. V was cut by 1 base and J by 5 bases, with 15 bases left in between. Germline V CDR1 and CDR2: LGHNA, YSLEER. The CDR3 region has the DNA TGCGCCAGCAGCCAAGCTTATTCGGGGGACGACGAGCAGTACTTC. Protein: CASSQAYSGDDEQYF.

The chain combines TRBV19 with TRBJ2-1; 7 bases line up with TRBD1. Germline CDR1 is LNHDA and CDR2 is SQIVND (reference sequence). The V and J ends lost 1 base and 9 bases, in that order; junction bases with no gene match: 6. CDR3 size: 14 residues. CDR3 region: CASSIVGQATEQFF. The CDR3 bases are TGTGCCAGTAGTATAGTTGGACAGGCAACTGAGCAGTTCTTC.

This clone was counted a single time. V is TRBV29-1 and J is TRBJ2-1; possible D gene TRBD2, 5 bases. Trimming removed 1 base from V and 4 bases from J, with 17 bases in between. The CDR3 consists of 16 residues. Germline V gene data show CDR1 as SQVTM and CDR2 as ANQGSEA. This CDR3 is CSVEGSPSFGYNEQFF. The CDR3 DNA follows: TGCAGCGTTGAAGGTAGCCCTAGCTTTGGGTACAATGAGCAGTTCTTC.

The rearrangement links TRBV29-1 to TRBJ1-1; D not certain. Germline CDR1 is SQVTM and CDR2 is ANQGSEA. This CDR3 is 12 amino acids long. V was trimmed by 4 bases and J by 1 base, leaving 7 bases between them. The CDR3 loop is CSVVVGNTEAFF. The CDR3 DNA reads as TGCAGCGTTGTCGTTGGGAACACTGAAGCTTTCTTT.

The CDR3 DNA sequence: TGTGCCAGCTCCCCGGCTCCGAGCTCCTACAATGAGCAGTTCTTC. Translation: CASSPAPSSYNEQFF. V and J are TRBV18 and TRBJ2-1, with D unresolved. Germline V CDR1 and CDR2: KGHSH, LQKENI. V lost 6 bases to trimming and J lost 0 bases, with 12 bases between them. This CDR3 contains 15 residues. The full variable domain, in which reference TRBV18 and TRBJ2-1 provide the parts outside the CDR3, is NAGVMQNPRHLVRRRGQEARLRCSPMKGHSHVYWYRQLPEEGLKFMVYLQKENIIDESGMPKERFSAEFPKEGPSILRIQQVVRGDSAAYFCASSPAPSSYNEQFFGPGTRLTVL.

This rearrangement joins TRBV7-9 to TRBJ2-7; tentative D call: TRBD1 (5 bases). Germline assignment: CDR1 SEHNR and CDR2 FQNEAQ (reference sequence). The CDR3 contains 16 residues. V was cut by 2 bases and J by 2 bases, with 16 bases left in between. The CDR3 DNA sequence: TGTGCCAGCAGCTTAACGATGGGTGGGGCAACCTACGAGCAGTACTTC. This codes for CASSLTMGGATYEQYF.

This clone was seen just once. The V call is TRBV5-1, the J call TRBJ2-7, with D perhaps matching TRBD1 or TRBD2 (5 bases each). The CDR3 has 15 amino acids. V lost 1 base, J lost 5 bases, and 16 bases lay in between. Germline V CDR1 and CDR2: SGHRS, YFSETQ. CDR3 in DNA: TGCGCCAGCAGCTTGTACGGCAGGGACCTCGACGAGCAGTACTTC. This sequence encodes CASSLYGRDLDEQYF.

The chain carries TRBV28 and TRBJ2-1, with a weak D call TRBD1 (5 bases). Per the germline V gene, CDR1 is MDHEN and CDR2 is SYDVKM. The CDR3 consists of 14 residues. V lost 6 bases, J lost 1 base, and 10 bases lay in between. The CDR3 DNA is TGTGCCAGCAGAGTTGACAGATCCTACAATGAGCAGTTCTTC. It specifies CASRVDRSYNEQFF.

V is TRBV19 and J is TRBJ1-5; maybe TRBD1 (5 bases). The V and J ends lost 4 bases and 0 bases respectively, with 13 bases between them. Germline-derived CDR1 and CDR2 are LNHDA and SQIVND (reference sequence). The CDR3 runs to 16 residues. The CDR3 sequence is CASSTPEGLSNQPQHF. As DNA, the CDR3 is TGTGCCAGTAGTACCCCGGAGGGACTTAGCAATCAGCCCCAGCATTTT.

The rearrangement joins TRBV16 to TRBJ2-7, with TRBD1 as a possible D gene (6 bases). CDR1 is KGHSY and CDR2 is FQNENV in the germline V gene. The CDR3 is made up of 15 amino acids. With 1 base removed from V and 1 base from J, the gap between germline ends came to 11 bases. The CDR3, as DNA: TGTGCCAGCAGCCAATTAACCGGGACATCCTACGAGCAGTACTTC. Its translation is CASSQLTGTSYEQYF.

In the case of this clone: Within the sample, other DNA sequences also encode this same CDR3. V is TRBV7-9 and J is TRBJ2-7; D may be TRBD1 (7 bases). V lost 3 bases and J lost 0, with 12 bases in between. The germline V gene encodes CDR1 SEHNR and CDR2 FQNEAQ (reference sequence). CDR3 length: 15 residues. In DNA, the CDR3 is TGTGCCAGCAGCTTGGAGGGGGCGAGCTCCTACGAGCAGTACTTC. Its protein product is CASSLEGASSYEQYF.

The J gene is TRBJ2-7, the V gene TRBV29-1, with TRBD1 matching 10 bases. The CDR3 is 14 residues long. CDR1 SQVTM and CDR2 ANQGSEA come from the germline V gene. Trimming took 4 bases from V and 2 from J; bases not matched to a gene: 5. This CDR3 reads CSVAGQGVPYEQYF. The CDR3 DNA follows: TGCAGCGTTGCCGGACAGGGGGTTCCCTACGAGCAGTACTTC.

The chain carries TRBV27 and TRBJ2-7; D tentatively reads TRBD1 or TRBD2 (5 bases each). The CDR3 loop spans 15 amino acids. CDR1 and CDR2 from the germline V gene are MNHEY and SMNVEV (reference sequence). V was shortened by 6 bases and J by 3 bases, with 18 bases between the two germline ends. CDR3 DNA: TGTGCCAGCAGCCCTACAGCCGGGACCCACTACGAGCAGTACTTC. Translating gives CASSPTAGTHYEQYF.

The rearrangement joins TRBV4-1 to TRBJ2-7; 9 bases line up with TRBD2. The CDR3 is made up of 14 amino acids. From germline, CDR1 is MGHRA and CDR2 YSYEKL. The junction had 3 bases not matched to a gene; V was cut back by 3 bases and J by 3 bases. CDR3 loop: CASSQLTSGYEQYF. DNA for the CDR3: TGCGCCAGCAGCCAGTTGACTAGCGGCTACGAGCAGTACTTC.

The rearrangement uses TRBV5-1 and TRBJ2-1, with 8 bases lining up with TRBD2. The CDR3 is 15 residues long. The V and J ends lost 6 bases and 6 bases, in that order; junction bases with no gene match: 11. In germline, CDR1 is SGHRS, CDR2 YFSETQ. In DNA, the CDR3 is TGCGCCAGCATCCTTAAGGAAGGGACTAGCAATGAGCAGTTCTTC. Its protein is CASILKEGTSNEQFF.

The chain is built from TRBV7-9 and TRBJ2-7, with D perhaps given as TRBD1 or TRBD2 (5 bases each). V lost 5 bases, J lost 5 bases, and 13 bases lay in between. Germline V gives CDR1 SEHNR, CDR2 FQNEAQ (reference sequence). The CDR3 is made up of 13 amino acids. The CDR3 coding sequence is TGTGCCAGCAGCCCAATAATGGGGGACGAGCAGTACTTC. Amino acids: CASSPIMGDEQYF.

This rearrangement joins TRBV5-6 to TRBJ2-7; D is perhaps TRBD1 or TRBD2 (6 bases each). The ends were cut back, 3 bases at V and 7 bases at J, with 11 bases in the middle. Germline V gives CDR1 SGHDT, CDR2 YYEEEE. This CDR3 comprises 12 residues. The CDR3, as DNA: TGTGCCAGCAGCTGGGGGCGGGGAGAGCAGTACTTC. Protein sequence: CASSWGRGEQYF.

The V and J genes are TRBV29-1 and TRBJ1-2; the D gene is possibly TRBD1 (5 bases). This CDR3 is 14 amino acids long. With 4 bases removed from V and 0 bases from J, the gap between germline ends came to 12 bases. The germline V gene has CDR1 SQVTM and CDR2 ANQGSEA. The CDR3 region is CSVAPGPANYGYTF. CDR3 nucleotide sequence: TGCAGCGTTGCCCCAGGGCCAGCTAACTATGGCTACACCTTC. Full variable domain (outside the CDR3, taken from reference TRBV29-1 and TRBJ1-2): SAVISQKPSRDICQRGTSLTIQCQVDSQVTMMFWYRQQPGQSLTLIATANQGSEATYESGFVIDKFPISRPNLTFSTLTVSNMSPEDSSIYLCSVAPGPANYGYTFGSGTRLTVV.

The rearrangement joins TRBV28 to TRBJ2-7, with D uncertain. The germline V gene has CDR1 MDHEN and CDR2 SYDVKM. The CDR3 has 16 amino acids. V lost 4 bases, J lost 5 bases, and 21 bases lay in between. The CDR3 here is CASSSPRFSPRNEQYF. The CDR3 DNA is TGTGCCAGCAGTTCCCCACGGTTCTCCCCGAGGAACGAGCAGTACTTC. Filled out from reference TRBV28 and TRBJ2-7, the complete variable domain reads DVKVTQSSRYLVKRTGEKVFLECVQDMDHENMFWYRQDPGLGLRLIYFSYDVKMKEKGDIPEGYSVSREKKERFSLILESASTNQTSMYLCASSSPRFSPRNEQYFGPGTRLTVT.

The rearrangement links TRBV5-6 to TRBJ2-7, with D maybe TRBD2 (5 bases). Trimming cost V 0 bases and J 1 base, with 14 bases left between them. Germline lookup yields CDR1 SGHDT and CDR2 YYEEEE. The CDR3 has 16 residues. The CDR3 sequence: CASSLALWTPSYEQYF. The CDR3 DNA is TGTGCCAGCAGCTTGGCATTGTGGACTCCATCCTACGAGCAGTACTTC. Full variable domain (rest looked up from reference TRBV5-6 and TRBJ2-7): DAGVTQSPTHLIKTRGQQVTLRCSPKSGHDTVSWYQQALGQGPQFIFQYYEEEERQRGNFPDRFSGHQFPNYSSELNVNALLLGDSALYLCASSLALWTPSYEQYFGPGTRLTVT.